The 21 T cell receptor beta chains in this list originate from one sample, sequenced in a study of T cells in Graves' hyperthyroidism and ophthalmopathy. The source material, RNA transcripts, was used to amplify TCR beta CDR3 regions. A set of HTBI primers served as the primers for a first-round RT-PCR of the TCR CDR3. TCRdb ran MiXCR on the multiplex PCR reads and lists one entry per CDR3 protein. The sample shows around 350,000 distinct CDR3 sequences, about a fifth of them seen only once. Sequenced input: blood. These TCRs come from a woman aged 18-29 years with Graves' hyperthyroidism.

This clonotype was recorded at least ten times. DNA of the CDR3: TGTGCCAGCAGCCCCGAGGTGAACACTGAAGCTTTCTTT. The encoded protein is CASSPEVNTEAFF. J is TRBJ1-1 and V is TRBV7-9; D is unresolved. Per the germline V gene, CDR1 is SEHNR and CDR2 is FQNEAQ (reference sequence). This CDR3 is 13 amino acids long. Trimming shortened V by 5 bases and J by 0 bases, and 7 bases separated the two germline ends.

This clonotype has only a few counts. The V and J genes are TRBV25-1 and TRBJ1-1, with D possibly TRBD1 on 6 matching bases. Trimming took 9 bases from V and 4 from J, leaving 12 bases between them. This CDR3 region has 12 residues. Germline CDR1 and CDR2: MGHDK and SYGVNS. The CDR3 DNA reads as TGTGCCAGTGACGGGGGCGGCACTGAAGCTTTCTTT. This sequence encodes CASDGGGTEAFF.

This clonotype was detected many times. The chain recombines TRBV5-1 with TRBJ2-7, with D perhaps TRBD1 (6 bases). Trimming stripped 5 bases from V and 4 bases from J, with 13 bases between. The CDR3 has 13 residues. Looked up from germline, CDR1 is SGHRS and CDR2 is YFSETQ. CDR3 sequence: CASSMERGYEQYF. The DNA of the CDR3 is TGCGCCAGCAGTATGGAGAGGGGGTACGAGCAGTACTTC.

This clonotype was counted a few times. J is TRBJ1-2 and V is TRBV14; TRBD1 is a possible D gene (5 bases). The CDR3 has 14 amino acids. Trimming removed 1 base at V and 3 bases at J, with 9 bases between. Germline CDR1 and CDR2: SGHDN and FVKESK. The CDR3 here is CASSQGVGDYGYTF. The CDR3 region has the DNA TGTGCCAGCAGCCAAGGCGTGGGGGACTATGGCTACACCTTC. Combining the CDR3 with reference TRBV14 and TRBJ1-2 gives the whole variable domain EAGVTQFPSHSVIEKGQTVTLRCDPISGHDNLYWYRRVMGKEIKFLLHFVKESKQDESGMPNNRFLAERTGGTYSTLKVQPAELEDSGVYFCASSQGVGDYGYTFGSGTRLTVV.

J is TRBJ1-1 and V is TRBV7-3; a possible D gene is TRBD1 (6 bases). The germline CDR1 and CDR2 sequences are SGHTA and FQGTGA. The length of the CDR3 is 15 residues. The germline V and J ends were trimmed by 5 bases and 6 bases, with 19 bases remaining between them. Written as DNA, the CDR3 is TGTGCCAGCAGCCATAACGGCCCCGGGGGCCCTGAAGCTTTCTTT. Translation gives CASSHNGPGGPEAFF.

V is TRBV10-1 and J is TRBJ1-1; D is perhaps TRBD1 (5 bases). Trimming removed 0 bases at V and 8 bases at J, with 10 bases between. This CDR3 spans 13 amino acids. Germline values: CDR1 WNHNN, CDR2 SYGVQD (reference sequence). CDR3 sequence (DNA): TGCGCCAGCAGTGAGTCGGGGACGGGGGAAGCTTTCTTT. This codes for CASSESGTGEAFF.

This clonotype turned up a few times. In DNA form, the CDR3 reads TGCAGTGCTCACCGACGACTAGCGGGGGGACCCGGGGAGCTGTTTTTT. It is translated as CSAHRRLAGGPGELFF. The chain is built from TRBV20-1 and TRBJ2-2; 13 bases match TRBD2. The V and J ends lost 5 bases and 6 bases, in that order; junction bases with no gene match: 9. This CDR3 contains 16 residues. The germline V gene has CDR1 DFQATT and CDR2 SNEGSKA (reference sequence).

Concerning this clonotype itself: A much larger clone lies one base from this, so it may be a read error. Likely a read error: the CDR3 ends without its conserved phenylalanine or tryptophan. V is TRBV2 and J is TRBJ1-1; D ambiguous. This CDR3 is built from 12 residues. The V end was cut by 7 bases, the J end by 7 bases, with 13 bases between. The germline gives CDR1 SNHLY, CDR2 FYNNEI. The CDR3, as DNA: TGTGCCAGCAATCGGATCGACGGTGAAGCTTTCGTT. This gives the protein CASNRIDGEAFV.

Comments on this clonotype: Being one base from a much bigger clone, this may be a read error. This chain joins TRBV13 and TRBJ1-3; the D is unclear. The CDR3 contains 15 residues. Between the trimmed V and J ends, which lost 5 bases and 0 bases, there was a span of 11 bases. The germline V gene encodes CDR1 PRHDT and CDR2 FYEKMQ (reference sequence). In DNA form, the CDR3 reads TGTGCCAGCAGCCCCAGAGCCGTCTCTGGAAACACCATATATTTT. It translates to CASSPRAVSGNTIYF. The full variable domain, rest sourced from reference TRBV13 and TRBJ1-3, is AAGVIQSPRHLIKEKRETATLKCYPIPRHDTVYWYQQGPGQDPQFLISFYEKMQSDKGSIPDRFSAQQFSDYHSELNMSSLELGDSALYFCASSPRAVSGNTIYFGEGSWLTVV.

This clonotype was observed many times. A read error may account for a junction end that differs from germline. The V and J genes are TRBV12-3 or TRBV12-4 and TRBJ2-2; a weak D match, TRBD2 (6 bases). The CDR3 totals 18 residues. CDR3 coding DNA: TGTGCCGGCAGTGAGGGGTGGCGGGGCCGGGCGAACACCGGGGAGCTGTTTTTT. Its translation: CAGSEGWRGRANTGELFF.

This clonotype was observed a single time. This chain joins TRBV28 and TRBJ1-5, with 8 nucleotides matching TRBD1. Germline-derived CDR1 and CDR2 are MDHEN and SYDVKM. This CDR3 spans 16 amino acids. J lost 6 bases, V lost 2 bases, and 9 bases had no gene match. The CDR3 DNA follows: TGTGCCAGCAGTTTAATGGGACAGGCGGGGGGTCAGCCCCAGCATTTT. Amino acid sequence: CASSLMGQAGGQPQHF.

This clonotype came up once. The chain links TRBV20-1 to TRBJ2-7; tentative D call: TRBD2 (5 bases). The V end lost 2 bases, the J end lost 2 bases, and 10 bases lay between the germline ends. The CDR3 sequence is 13 residues long. Germline loops: CDR1 DFQATT, CDR2 SNEGSKA (reference sequence). The CDR3 is CSARSAEAYEQYF. The CDR3 nucleotides read TGCAGTGCTAGATCAGCGGAGGCCTACGAGCAGTACTTC.

Many counts were recorded for this clonotype. The chain is built from TRBV6-2 or TRBV6-3 and TRBJ1-3; TRBD1 matches at 9 bases. This CDR3 has 15 amino acids. The V gene's germline CDR1 is MNHEY and CDR2 SVGEGT. Trimming removed 10 bases from V and 7 bases from J; junction bases left unmatched: 14. CDR3 amino acids: CATLLEGQGGNTIYF. CDR3 nucleotide sequence: TGTGCCACCCTCCTCGAGGGACAGGGAGGGAACACCATATATTTT.

The chain has TRBV7-2 and TRBJ2-5, with D possibly called TRBD1 or TRBD2 (5 bases each). V lost 2 bases and J 2 bases, leaving 12 bases between the germline ends. Looked up from germline, CDR1 is SGHTA and CDR2 is FQGNSA. The CDR3 has 15 residues. As DNA, the CDR3 is TGTGCCAGCAGCTTAAGGGACGGCAGACAAGAGACCCAGTACTTC. Amino acids: CASSLRDGRQETQYF.

The table lists this clonotype with many counts. The rearrangement joins TRBV5-1 to TRBJ1-1, with TRBD1 identical over 11 bases. Looked up from germline, CDR1 is SGHRS and CDR2 is YFSETQ. With V trimmed by 7 bases and J by 7 bases, 6 bases remained unmatched. CDR3 size: 13 residues. The CDR3 protein is CASGQGADSEAFF. The CDR3 DNA follows: TGCGCCAGCGGACAGGGGGCGGATAGTGAAGCTTTCTTT.

This clonotype was detected ten times or more. The chain employs TRBV6-5 and TRBJ1-1, with D perhaps matching TRBD1 (6 bases). The CDR3 totals 16 residues. Germline V gene lookup returns CDR1 MNHEY and CDR2 SVGAGI. V was trimmed by 10 bases and J by 2 bases, leaving 23 bases between them. Here the CDR3 reads CATPEGHEGINTEAFF. The DNA of the CDR3 is TGTGCCACACCGGAGGGACACGAAGGAATAAACACTGAAGCTTTCTTT.

V is TRBV6-2 or TRBV6-3 and J is TRBJ1-1; 12 positions match TRBD1. The V gene's germline CDR1 is MNHEY and CDR2 SVGEGT. With 6 bases clipped from V and 5 bases from J, the junction kept 19 bases outside the gene matches. The CDR3 contains 19 residues. The CDR3 DNA follows: TGTGCCAGCAGACGTCTGGGACAGGGGGCGCGGAGCCCGAGGACTGAAGCTTTCTTT. Translated, it gives CASRRLGQGARSPRTEAFF.

The V call is TRBV6-1, the J call TRBJ1-2, with TRBD1 matching 7 bases. The CDR3 is 16 amino acids. Germline loops: CDR1 MNHNS, CDR2 SASEGT. Unmatched junction bases numbered 11, after V lost 6 bases and J lost 1 base. The CDR3 is CASSPGSDRINYGYTF. The CDR3 bases are TGTGCCAGCAGCCCGGGTTCGGACAGGATTAACTATGGCTACACCTTC.

This clonotype was seen a few times. A read error is likely, as this CDR3 ends without the conserved phenylalanine or tryptophan. The chain combines TRBV6-2 or TRBV6-3 with TRBJ1-5; D gene uncertain. The CDR3 is 15 amino acids. Per germline, CDR1 MNHEY and CDR2 SVGEGT. The V gene lost 2 bases and the J gene lost 0 bases, with 8 bases spanning the gap. CDR3 sequence reads: CASSYARYSNQPQHV. In DNA, the CDR3 is TGTGCCAGCAGTTACGCGCGGTATAGCAATCAGCCCCAGCATGTT.

The chain uses TRBV6-2 or TRBV6-3 and TRBJ2-2; D is ambiguous. Trimming took off 0 bases at V and 6 bases at J, with 8 bases between the two ends. The germline V gene has CDR1 MNHEY and CDR2 SVGEGT. This CDR3 is built from 14 residues. The CDR3 DNA is TGTGCCAGCAGTTACTCCTTGAGACCCGGGGAGCTGTTTTTT. Translated, it gives CASSYSLRPGELFF.

This clonotype was found many times. The V and J genes are TRBV6-1 and TRBJ1-2, with D hard to call. V lost 4 bases and J lost 4, with 4 bases in between. Germline CDR1 MNHNS, CDR2 SASEGT. The CDR3 spans 11 residues. The CDR3 nucleotides are TGTGCCAGCAGTGTCTTCTATGGCTACACCTTC. This encodes CASSVFYGYTF.